This is a list of T cell receptor beta chains from one sample in a study of blood T cell repertoires in COVID-19. Libraries were prepared by immunoSEQ multiplex PCR; TCRdb keeps only in-frame clonotypes and omits some of them. Here the sample spans some 45,000 clones, about 75% being singletons. Sequencing was performed on peripheral blood. All receptors come from a man aged 65 to 85 with active or convalescent COVID-19. Both conserved end residues are part of each CDR3. A D gene is named only where the DNA matches it firmly.

V: TRBV5-1
D: TRBD1
J: TRBJ1-4
CDR3: CASSSGQARNEKLFF

V: TRBV2
D: TRBD2
J: TRBJ2-1
CDR3: CASSVQRGRGEQFF

V: TRBV9
D: NA
J: TRBJ1-1
CDR3: CASSPRGGSTEAFF

V: TRBV6-5
D: TRBD1
J: TRBJ1-6
CDR3: CASSPRTGSNSPLHF

V: TRBV19
D: NA
J: TRBJ1-5
CDR3: CASTVSTAINQPQHF

V: TRBV9
D: NA
J: TRBJ2-7
CDR3: CASCGPAREYF

V: TRBV24-1
D: NA
J: TRBJ1-2
CDR3: CATWLNHLDYTF

V: TRBV11-3
D: NA
J: TRBJ2-2
CDR3: CASSFGEVGELFF

V: TRBV7-6
D: NA
J: TRBJ1-1
CDR3: CASSLGDGGGGTEAFF

V: TRBV6-5
D: NA
J: TRBJ2-1
CDR3: CASTINGGRPNEQFF

V: TRBV28
D: TRBD1
J: TRBJ1-6
CDR3: CASSIGQGRSPLHF

V: TRBV5-4
D: NA
J: TRBJ2-6
CDR3: CASSLRQAGANVLTF

V: TRBV7-6
D: NA
J: TRBJ1-5
CDR3: CASSNIPHQPQHF

V: TRBV11-2
D: NA
J: TRBJ1-1
CDR3: CASSYALPGTEAFF

V: TRBV7-9
D: TRBD1
J: TRBJ1-2
CDR3: CASSSGTENYGYTF

V: TRBV24-1
D: TRBD1
J: TRBJ2-5
CDR3: CATGPSNRGSETQYF

V: TRBV10-1
D: NA
J: TRBJ2-5
CDR3: CASSVRTAETQYF

V: TRBV15
D: TRBD2
J: TRBJ2-1
CDR3: CATSPFGPSGGFDEQFF

V: TRBV2
D: NA
J: TRBJ1-4
CDR3: CASSALSNEKLFF

V: TRBV24-1
D: TRBD2
J: TRBJ2-3
CDR3: CATSDPTGGDTQYF

V: TRBV18
D: TRBD1
J: TRBJ1-6
CDR3: CASSPTINRGGPNSPLHF

V: TRBV7-9
D: NA
J: TRBJ2-3
CDR3: CASTPGTDTQYF

V: TRBV5-1
D: NA
J: TRBJ1-6
CDR3: CASSLLGGENSPLHF

V: TRBV7-7
D: NA
J: TRBJ1-2
CDR3: CASSLLGSPRPNYGYTF

V: TRBV5-4
D: NA
J: TRBJ2-3
CDR3: CASSVRGGSDTQYF

V: TRBV29-1
D: TRBD1
J: TRBJ1-4
CDR3: CSVGQGRNEKLFF

V: TRBV7-8
D: NA
J: TRBJ2-7
CDR3: CASSLQGTYEQYF

V: TRBV21-1
D: NA
J: TRBJ2-2
CDR3: CASSLGKDRGPTGELFF

V: TRBV29-1
D: NA
J: TRBJ2-3
CDR3: CSVALQWMGSDTQYF

V: TRBV4-1
D: NA
J: TRBJ2-5
CDR3: CASSQSAGVETQYF

V: TRBV7-6
D: TRBD1
J: TRBJ1-3
CDR3: CASSTRTGVGGNTIYF

V: TRBV29-1
D: NA
J: TRBJ2-7
CDR3: CSAATGFSNEQYF

V: TRBV28
D: NA
J: TRBJ1-5
CDR3: CASIGGNQPQHF

V: TRBV6-5
D: TRBD2
J: TRBJ2-3
CDR3: CASSSTSGAADTQYF

V: TRBV3-1/TRBV3-2
D: TRBD2
J: TRBJ2-5
CDR3: CASSPSGGATSQYF

V: TRBV6-5
D: NA
J: TRBJ1-4
CDR3: CASSYSVGQPNEKLFF

V: TRBV29-1
D: NA
J: TRBJ1-5
CDR3: CSVVQSGGNQPQHF